One T cell receptor (beta chain) is described in this entry. Its antigen remains unidentified. Qualities for individual bases were not recorded, and no much larger clone is one base off. The approximately 39 donors, aged about 6 to 90 years, were systemically healthy Caucasian individuals from Russia. Each donor gave around 9.5 milliliters of peripheral blood, collected into EDTA-treated Vacutainer tubes. Ficoll-Paque density-gradient centrifugation was used to isolate PBMCs, with at least 6.5 million per sample. Trizol reagent was used to extract total RNA from PBMCs, with at least 6 micrograms per sample. For every donor, an aliquot of PBMCs went through flow cytometry to measure the percentages of naive CD45RAhigh/CD27high T cells. The sample belongs to a study of blood T cells in healthy people across ages (dated by TCRdb to between 2014 and 2017). With regard to the full study: In model experiments, template switching captured about one uniquely barcoded TCR beta cDNA molecule for every two T cells. To avoid experimental bias, donors of different ages were spread randomly across the sequencing lanes. The study analyzed two additional independent replicas of 1 million unique cDNA reads from the same blood draw for two donors, one aged 18 to 29 and one aged 80 or older. Four age groups were formed from the donors: young (average approximately 15 years), middle-aged (just under 40), aged (over 55) and long-lived (roughly 88). To track age-related changes in TCR beta repertoire diversity, the study relied on deep sequencing normalized with unique cDNA molecular identifiers. The full study reports these points: Observed TCR beta diversity correlated strongly with the percentage of naive T cells measured by flow cytometry. As age increased, observed TCR beta diversity per million T cells dropped in a roughly linear way, and a significant reduction was already evident by age 40. Compared with the aged group, more naive CD4+ T cells, fewer expanded clones and increased TCR diversity were shown by the long-lived group, suggesting age selection. Bulk unsorted PBMC profiling prevented conclusive comparison of naive and antigen-experienced compartments. Estimates of total diversity based on one million sequenced T cells were regarded as lower bounds and as underestimates. Because the CMV infection status of the donors was unknown, age-related changes in expanded clonotypes may potentially have been confounded.

V trim: 8 bases; J trim: 1 base; unmatched bases: 6. The CDR3 holds 15 amino acids from the cysteine to the phenylalanine. The entry retains the CDR3 DNA only, 45 bases that are in frame from base 1. CDR1 and CDR2 were assigned from the germline V gene (reference sequence) as DFQATT and SNEGSKA. Libraries were made using 5' RACE. The data were produced on an Illumina HiSeq 2500. A second PCR of about 6 to 11 cycles was performed with a sample-barcoded 5' primer and a J-beta primer mix. Each TCR beta cDNA molecule received a unique molecular identifier from a template-switch 5' adaptor carrying 12 random nucleotides. At least 2.5 million CDR3-containing paired-end reads were obtained from each sample. All of the RNA was converted into first-strand cDNA using the Mint cDNA synthesis kit, with a TRBC-specific oligonucleotide serving as the primer. After uracil-DNA glycosylase treatment, a first 18-cycle PCR used universal primers M1SS and BC2_uni_R on all cDNA. The original pipeline was this. For normalization, 1 million high-quality reads were randomly selected from each sample, with every read carrying a distinct molecular identifier. Reads sharing molecular identifiers were discarded rather than binned into consensus sequences. MiTCR, with a Q25 quality threshold and the strictest error-elimination algorithm, was used for CDR3 identification, clonotype clustering and error correction. A nonparametric unseen species model with Euler transformation was used to estimate lower-bound total TCR beta diversity. The public reads were quality trimmed at Q25 with fastp and then assembled into clones with MiXCR by TCRdb, keeping productive beta chains. Each entry merges the rows of one CDR3 protein and shows their most common DNA and genes. TCRdb, not the original authors, processed these V and J calls. The sample has fewer than 1.5 million distinct CDR3 sequences on record, roughly 40% of them singletons. The ten most abundant clones make up roughly 8.2% of the sample.

This receptor chain uses TRBV20-1 and TRBJ2-3; TRBD2 agrees with 13 junctional bases. The sample consisted of blood. This TCR came from a woman aged 18-29 years in good health. CDR3 reads: CSIGTSGKGTDTQYF. The DNA sequence is given as TGCAGTATCGGGACTAGCGGGAAGGGCACAGATACGCAGTATTTT.